This T cell receptor (beta chain) was recovered during a study of T cell responses to AZD1222 COVID-19 vaccine. Background on the study: Investigators merged groups given second doses at roughly 4 or roughly 12 weeks. Study-level points and caveats: Epitopes outside B.1.351 and B.1.1.7 mutated regions reportedly drew nearly half of spike TCRs. The peak T cell response came first, and repertoires were sampled only after it. After two AZD1222 doses, spike-specific TCR breadth and depth rose versus day 0.

As to this clone: Its antigen is currently unknown.

Using immunoSEQ multiplex PCR, the repertoire was profiled, and TCRdb retains in-frame clones only, with some absent. The sample has 140,000 to 150,000 clones; around 87% are singletons. V was trimmed by 4 bases and J by 9 bases, leaving 14 bases between them. Germline CDR1 SGHDT, CDR2 YYEEEE. The CDR3 runs to 14 residues. The source is an adult in good health. This material consisted of peripheral blood, taken on day 0 of AZD1222 vaccination. The chain couples TRBV5-6 to TRBJ1-6, with D possibly matching TRBD1 (5 bases). The CDR3 here is CASSPKAQGSPLHF. The CDR3 nucleotides are TGTGCCAGCAGCCCAAAGGCGCAGGGTTCACCCCTCCACTTT. Based on the CDR3 plus reference TRBV5-6 and TRBJ1-6, the full variable domain is DAGVTQSPTHLIKTRGQQVTLRCSPKSGHDTVSWYQQALGQGPQFIFQYYEEEERQRGNFPDRFSGHQFPNYSSELNVNALLLGDSALYLCASSPKAQGSPLHFGNGTRLTVT.